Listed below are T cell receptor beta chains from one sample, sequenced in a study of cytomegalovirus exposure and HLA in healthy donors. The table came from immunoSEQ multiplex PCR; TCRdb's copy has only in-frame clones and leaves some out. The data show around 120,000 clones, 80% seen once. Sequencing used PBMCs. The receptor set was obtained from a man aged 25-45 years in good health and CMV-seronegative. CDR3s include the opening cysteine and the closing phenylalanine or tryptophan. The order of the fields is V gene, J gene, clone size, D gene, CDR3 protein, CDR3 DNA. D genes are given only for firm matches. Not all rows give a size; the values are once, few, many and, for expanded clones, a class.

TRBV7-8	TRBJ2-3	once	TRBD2	CASNYLAGGKDTQYF	TGTGCCAGCAACTACCTAGCGGGGGGGAAAGATACGCAGTATTTT
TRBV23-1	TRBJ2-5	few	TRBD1	CASSHLGTGDMYQETQYF	TGCGCCAGCAGTCACCTCGGGACAGGGGACATGTACCAAGAGACCCAGTACTTC
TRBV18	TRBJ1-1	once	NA	CASSPQEEAFF	TGTGCCAGCTCACCACAGGAGGAAGCTTTCTTT
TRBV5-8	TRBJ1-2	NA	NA	CASSLSRGGYTF	TGTGCCAGCAGCTTGAGTAGGGGAGGCTACACCTTC
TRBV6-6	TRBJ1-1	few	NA	CASSYQQGNTEAFF	TGTGCCAGCAGTTACCAACAGGGGAACACTGAAGCTTTCTTT
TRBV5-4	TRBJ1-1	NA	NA	CASSLGGGRGEITEAFF	TGTGCCAGCAGCTTGGGGGGTGGAAGGGGCGAAATCACTGAAGCTTTCTTT
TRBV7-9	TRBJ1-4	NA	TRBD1	CASSPTGGSTNEKLFF	TGTGCCAGCAGCCCCACAGGGGGCTCAACTAATGAAAAACTGTTTTTT
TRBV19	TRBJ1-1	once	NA	CASSAYFGTEAFF	TGTGCCAGTAGTGCCTACTTCGGCACTGAAGCTTTCTTT
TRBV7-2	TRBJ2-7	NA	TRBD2	CASSLWTSGKYEQYF	TGTGCCAGCAGCTTGTGGACTAGCGGGAAATACGAGCAGTACTTC
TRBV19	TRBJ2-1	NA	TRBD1	CASTPDRVAVNEQFF	TGTGCCAGTACCCCGGACAGGGTCGCCGTCAATGAGCAGTTCTTC
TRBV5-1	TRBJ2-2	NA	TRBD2	CASSLGLAEPNTGELFF	TGCGCCAGCAGCTTGGGACTAGCGGAACCGAACACCGGGGAGCTGTTTTTT
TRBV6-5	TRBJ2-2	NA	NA	CAIAQQGNTGELFF	TGTGCCATCGCACAACAGGGGAACACCGGGGAGCTGTTTTTT
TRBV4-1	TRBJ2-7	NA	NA	CASSQVVTDSSYEQYF	TGCGCCAGCAGCCAAGTCGTAACAGACAGCTCCTACGAGCAGTACTTC
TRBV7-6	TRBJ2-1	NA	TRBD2	CASSLAGGYNEQFF	TGTGCCAGCAGCTTAGCGGGAGGGTACAATGAGCAGTTCTTC
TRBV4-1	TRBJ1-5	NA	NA	CASSAIGQNRQPQHF	TGCGCCAGCAGCGCAATCGGACAGAACCGTCAGCCCCAGCATTTT
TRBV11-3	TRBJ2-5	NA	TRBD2	CASSLGIAREETQYF	TGTGCCAGCAGCTTAGGTATCGCGCGGGAGGAGACCCAGTACTTC
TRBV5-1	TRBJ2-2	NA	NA	CASSLGVGGTGELFF	TGCGCCAGCAGCTTGGGGGTCGGAGGGACCGGGGAGCTGTTTTTT
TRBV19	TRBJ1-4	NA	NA	CASSPRGDANEKLFF	TGTGCCAGTAGTCCCCGGGGGGACGCTAATGAAAAACTGTTTTTT
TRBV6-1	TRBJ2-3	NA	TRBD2	CADSSGSGDTQYF	TGTGCCGATTCTAGCGGGTCGGGGGATACGCAGTATTTT
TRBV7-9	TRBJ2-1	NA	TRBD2	CASSPLAGGQGEQFF	TGTGCCAGCAGCCCACTAGCGGGAGGCCAGGGTGAGCAGTTCTTC
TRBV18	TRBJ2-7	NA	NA	CASSPDRDTSYEQYF	TGTGCCAGCTCACCCGACCGGGACACCTCATACGAGCAGTACTTC
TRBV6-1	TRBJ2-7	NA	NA	CASPRGYEQYF	TGTGCCAGCCCCCGCGGGTACGAGCAGTACTTC
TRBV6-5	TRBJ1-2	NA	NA	CASSSQATYGYTF	TGTGCCAGCAGTTCCCAGGCAACCTATGGCTACACCTTC
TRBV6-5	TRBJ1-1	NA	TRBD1	CASSRDREGTEAFF	TGTGCCAGCAGCCGGGACAGGGAGGGGACTGAAGCTTTCTTT
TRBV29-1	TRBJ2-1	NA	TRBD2	CSLILGTSGRSSYNEQFF	TGCAGCCTCATTTTGGGGACTAGCGGGAGGAGCTCCTACAATGAGCAGTTCTTC
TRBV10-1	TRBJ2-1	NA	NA	CASSESFLPSGTWFF	TGCGCCAGCAGTGAGTCTTTTCTCCCGAGCGGAACCTGGTTCTTC
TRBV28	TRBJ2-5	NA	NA	CASSSTRSPPETQYF	TGTGCCAGCAGCTCCACTCGGAGTCCCCCTGAGACCCAGTACTTC
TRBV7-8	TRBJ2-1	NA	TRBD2	CASSSTSWRTSGRWNEQFF	TGTGCCAGCAGCTCTACTTCTTGGCGGACTAGCGGGAGATGGAATGAGCAGTTCTTC
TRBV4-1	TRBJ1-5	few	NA	CASSPRRLGLGNQPQHF	TGCGCCAGCAGCCCCCGGAGGTTGGGATTGGGCAATCAGCCCCAGCATTTT
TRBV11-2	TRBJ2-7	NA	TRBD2	CASSLGASGSYEQYF	TGTGCCAGCAGCTTAGGGGCTAGCGGAAGTTACGAGCAGTACTTC
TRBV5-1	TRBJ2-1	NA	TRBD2	CASSQLAGAGNEQFF	TGCGCCAGCAGCCAACTAGCGGGAGCCGGCAATGAGCAGTTCTTC
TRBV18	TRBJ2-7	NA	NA	CASSRTQAYEQYF	TGTGCCAGCTCAAGGACACAAGCCTACGAGCAGTACTTC
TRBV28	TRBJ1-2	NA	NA	CATVNLDRFLYGYTF	TGTGCCACTGTAAACCTGGACAGATTCTTATATGGCTACACCTTC
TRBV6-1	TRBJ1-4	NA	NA	CASSDRRQFNEKLFF	TGTGCCAGCAGTGATCGGCGACAGTTTAATGAAAAACTGTTTTTT
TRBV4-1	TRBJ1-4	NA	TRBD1	CASSMLTGEGEKLFF	TGCGCCAGCAGCATGCTGACAGGGGAGGGGGAAAAACTGTTTTTT
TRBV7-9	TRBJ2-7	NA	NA	CSSSLAPGQSNEQYF	TGTTCCAGCAGCTTAGCCCCTGGACAATCTAACGAGCAGTACTTC
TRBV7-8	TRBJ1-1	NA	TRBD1	CASSLVRDSEAFF	TGTGCCAGCAGCTTAGTCCGGGACAGTGAAGCTTTCTTT
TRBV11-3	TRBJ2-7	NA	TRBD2	CASSPTSGGTYEQYF	TGTGCCAGCAGCCCAACTAGCGGGGGGACATACGAGCAGTACTTC
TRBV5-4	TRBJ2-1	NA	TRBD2	CASSAGGPYNEQFF	TGTGCCAGCAGCGCGGGAGGACCCTACAATGAGCAGTTCTTC
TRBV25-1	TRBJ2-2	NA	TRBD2	CASSELGLAGARGGELFF	TGTGCCAGCAGTGAATTGGGACTAGCGGGAGCGCGTGGCGGGGAGCTGTTTTTT
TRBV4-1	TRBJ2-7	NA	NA	CASSRTGDDDEQYF	TGCGCCAGCAGCCGCACGGGAGACGACGACGAGCAGTACTTC
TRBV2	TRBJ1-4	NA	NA	CASSEGGTEKLFF	TGTGCCAGCAGTGAAGGGGGCACTGAAAAACTGTTTTTT
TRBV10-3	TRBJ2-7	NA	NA	CAISESPDSFTYEQYF	TGTGCCATCAGTGAGTCCCCAGACAGCTTTACCTACGAGCAGTACTTC
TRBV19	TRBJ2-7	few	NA	CASSIPAGGTHEQYF	TGTGCCAGTAGTATACCGGCAGGGGGGACCCACGAGCAGTACTTC
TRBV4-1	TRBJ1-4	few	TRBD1	CASSQDQGALGNEKLFF	TGCGCCAGCAGCCAAGATCAGGGGGCTCTAGGTAATGAAAAACTGTTTTTT
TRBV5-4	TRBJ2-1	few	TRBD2	CASSPGLAKNEQFF	TGTGCCAGCAGCCCGGGACTAGCGAAGAATGAGCAGTTCTTC
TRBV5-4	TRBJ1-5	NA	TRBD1	CASSSGGFSNQPQHF	TGTGCCAGCAGCTCAGGGGGCTTTAGCAATCAGCCCCAGCATTTT
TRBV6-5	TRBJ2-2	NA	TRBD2	CASSPRLAWTGELFF	TGTGCCAGCAGTCCCCGACTAGCGTGGACCGGGGAGCTGTTTTTT
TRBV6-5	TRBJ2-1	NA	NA	CASSYTSNEQFF	TGTGCCAGCAGTTACACGAGCAATGAGCAGTTCTTC
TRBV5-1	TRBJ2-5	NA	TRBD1	CASSFGQEETQYF	TGCGCCAGCAGCTTCGGACAGGAAGAGACCCAGTACTTC
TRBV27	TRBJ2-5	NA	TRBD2	CASSSLFGGGQETQYF	TGTGCCAGCAGTTCCTTATTCGGCGGGGGCCAAGAGACCCAGTACTTC
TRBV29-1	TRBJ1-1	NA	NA	CSVTGQSWSEAFF	TGCAGCGTGACGGGACAATCTTGGTCTGAAGCTTTCTTT
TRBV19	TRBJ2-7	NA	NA	CASSIEGGPYEQYF	TGTGCCAGTAGTATAGAGGGGGGACCCTACGAGCAGTACTTC
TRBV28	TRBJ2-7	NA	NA	CASRIRGGTADEQYF	TGTGCCAGCAGGATAAGGGGGGGAACCGCCGACGAGCAGTACTTC
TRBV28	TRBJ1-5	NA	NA	CASSFKSYGTLNQPQHF	TGTGCCAGCAGTTTCAAATCCTACGGGACACTTAATCAGCCCCAGCATTTT
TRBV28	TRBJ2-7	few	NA	CASSLITRRYDEQYF	TGTGCCAGCAGTTTAATCACTAGGAGGTACGACGAGCAGTACTTC